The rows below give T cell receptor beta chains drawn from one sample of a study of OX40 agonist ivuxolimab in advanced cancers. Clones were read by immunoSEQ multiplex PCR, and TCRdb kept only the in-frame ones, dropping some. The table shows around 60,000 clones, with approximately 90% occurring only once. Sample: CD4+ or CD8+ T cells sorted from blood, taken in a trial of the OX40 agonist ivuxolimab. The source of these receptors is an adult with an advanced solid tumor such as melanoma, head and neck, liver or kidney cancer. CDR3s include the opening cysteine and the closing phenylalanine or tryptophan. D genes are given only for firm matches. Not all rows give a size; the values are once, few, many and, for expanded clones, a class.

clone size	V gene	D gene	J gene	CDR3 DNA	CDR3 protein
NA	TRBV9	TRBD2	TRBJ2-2	TGTGCCAGCAGCGGACGGACTAGCGGGAGTTCGGGGGAGCTGTTTTTT	CASSGRTSGSSGELFF
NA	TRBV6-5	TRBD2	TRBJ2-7	TGTGCCAGCAGTTATTCCCCAGCGGGAGTGATGTACGAGCAGTACTTC	CASSYSPAGVMYEQYF
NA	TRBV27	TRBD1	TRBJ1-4	TGTGCCAGCGGTTGGCAGGGGGCAACTAATGAAAAACTGTTTTTT	CASGWQGATNEKLFF
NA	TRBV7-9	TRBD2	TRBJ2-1	TGTGCCAGCACCGACGGACTAGCGGGAAATAATGAGCAGTTCTTC	CASTDGLAGNNEQFF
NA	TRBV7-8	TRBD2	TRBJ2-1	TGTGCCAGCAGCCCGGGACTAGCGGGAGGCCCGGGGGGGAATGAGCAGTTCTTC	CASSPGLAGGPGGNEQFF
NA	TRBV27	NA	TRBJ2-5	TGTGCCAGCAGGGGCTACCAAGAGACCCAGTACTTC	CASRGYQETQYF
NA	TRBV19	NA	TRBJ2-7	TGTGCCAGTACGATAGTTTACTACGAGCAGTACTTC	CASTIVYYEQYF
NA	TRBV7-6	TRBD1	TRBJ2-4	TGTGCCAGCAGCTTAGGGGACAGGACTGACATTCAGTACTTC	CASSLGDRTDIQYF
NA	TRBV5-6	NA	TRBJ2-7	TGTGCCAGCAGCTCGGCTAGGAGCTCCTACGAGCAGTACTTC	CASSSARSSYEQYF
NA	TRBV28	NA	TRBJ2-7	TGTGCCAGCAGTTTATGGGGGTCCCACGAGCAGTACTTC	CASSLWGSHEQYF
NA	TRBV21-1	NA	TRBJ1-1	TGTGCCAGCAGAGAGGGCGGAGAATTCTGGCTTGACTTGAACACTGAAGCTTTCTTT	CASREGGEFWLDLNTEAFF
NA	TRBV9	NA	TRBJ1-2	TGTGCCAGCAGCGCGTGGGACAAACCTCTACACCATGGCTACACCTTC	CASSAWDKPLHHGYTF
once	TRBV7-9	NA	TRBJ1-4	TGTGCCAGCAGCGTACCCGAGGGTTGGGAGAATGAAAAACTGTTTTTT	CASSVPEGWENEKLFF
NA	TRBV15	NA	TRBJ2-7	TGTGCCACCAGCAGTGAGGACCAAAGCTCCTACGAGCAGTACTTC	CATSSEDQSSYEQYF
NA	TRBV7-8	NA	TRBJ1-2	TGTGCCAGCAGCTTATCCCCTTTAGGACAGCCGATGAAGGGCTACACCTTC	CASSLSPLGQPMKGYTF
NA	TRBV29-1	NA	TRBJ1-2	TGCAGCGTTTATACAGGGTATCGGGATGGCTACACCTTC	CSVYTGYRDGYTF
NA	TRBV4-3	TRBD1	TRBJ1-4	TGCGCCAGCAGCCAAGATACAGGGGGCGTTGAAAAACTGTTTTTT	CASSQDTGGVEKLFF
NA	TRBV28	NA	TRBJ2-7	TGTGCCAGCAGTATGGGTTACGAGCAGTACTTC	CASSMGYEQYF
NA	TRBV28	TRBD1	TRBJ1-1	TGTGCCAGCAGTCCGTGGACAGGGGACAAGAACACTGAAGCTTTCTTT	CASSPWTGDKNTEAFF
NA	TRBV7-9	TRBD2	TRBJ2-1	TGTGCCAGCAGCCCCGTGGCGGGAGGTGAGCAGTTCTTC	CASSPVAGGEQFF
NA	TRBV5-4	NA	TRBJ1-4	TGTGCCAGCAGCGACTGGGCTAATGAAAAACTGTTTTTT	CASSDWANEKLFF
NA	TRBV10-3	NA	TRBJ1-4	TGTGCCATCAGTGAGGATACTGAAAAACTGTTTTTT	CAISEDTEKLFF
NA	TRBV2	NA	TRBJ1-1	TGTGCCAGCAGTGATTGGATGAACACTGAAGCTTTCTTT	CASSDWMNTEAFF
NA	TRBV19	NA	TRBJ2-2	TGTGCCAGTAGGTACAGGGCCGGGGAGCTGTTTTTT	CASRYRAGELFF
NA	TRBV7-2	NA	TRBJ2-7	TGTGCCAGCAGCCGACCATCTAGCTCCTACGAGCAGTACTTC	CASSRPSSSYEQYF
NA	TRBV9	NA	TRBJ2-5	TGTGCCAGCAGCGTAGAAGGCGGCGAGACCCAGTACTTC	CASSVEGGETQYF
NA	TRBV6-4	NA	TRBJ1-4	TGTGCCAGCACCGAAGGGGGTAGTAAGGTTGGTGAAAAACTGTTTTTT	CASTEGGSKVGEKLFF
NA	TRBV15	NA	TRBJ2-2	TGTGCCACCACGTCACAGGTGAACACCGGGGAGCTGTTTTTT	CATTSQVNTGELFF
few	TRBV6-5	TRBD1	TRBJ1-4	TGTGCCAGCAGTTATACAGGGGGGAGTGAAAAACTGTTTTTT	CASSYTGGSEKLFF
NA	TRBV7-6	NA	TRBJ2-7	TGTGCCAGCAGCTCAGGGACCTACGAGCAGTACTTC	CASSSGTYEQYF
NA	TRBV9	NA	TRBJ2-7	TGTGCCAGCAGCGTAGGGGTTGCGGGGAGCTCCTACGAGCAGTACTTC	CASSVGVAGSSYEQYF